This TCR beta chain was sequenced in a study of T cell responses to AZD1222 COVID-19 vaccine. Study conclusions and caveats: Baseline seropositivity occurred in only six or seven AZD1222 recipients.

V lost 6 bases, J lost 0 bases, and 11 bases lay in between. The CDR3 length is 15 residues. Germline loops: CDR1 MDHEN, CDR2 SYDVKM. With respect to this clone: The antigen is not known.

Second doses were pooled across both intervals (about 4 or about 12 weeks). Data came from immunoSEQ multiplex PCR; TCRdb stores just in-frame clones and leaves some out. The data contain 250,000 to 300,000 clones, 94% of them singletons. The source is an adult who received the AZD1222 COVID-19 vaccine. This chain connects TRBV28 to TRBJ1-4, with a weak D call TRBD1 (6 bases). Sequenced here: peripheral blood, sampled 28 days after the second AZD1222 dose. CDR3 DNA: TGTGCCAGCAGCAACCAGGGGTCAACTAATGAAAAACTGTTTTTT. Amino acid sequence: CASSNQGSTNEKLFF. Based on the CDR3 plus reference TRBV28 and TRBJ1-4, the full variable domain is DVKVTQSSRYLVKRTGEKVFLECVQDMDHENMFWYRQDPGLGLRLIYFSYDVKMKEKGDIPEGYSVSREKKERFSLILESASTNQTSMYLCASSNQGSTNEKLFFGSGTQLSVL.